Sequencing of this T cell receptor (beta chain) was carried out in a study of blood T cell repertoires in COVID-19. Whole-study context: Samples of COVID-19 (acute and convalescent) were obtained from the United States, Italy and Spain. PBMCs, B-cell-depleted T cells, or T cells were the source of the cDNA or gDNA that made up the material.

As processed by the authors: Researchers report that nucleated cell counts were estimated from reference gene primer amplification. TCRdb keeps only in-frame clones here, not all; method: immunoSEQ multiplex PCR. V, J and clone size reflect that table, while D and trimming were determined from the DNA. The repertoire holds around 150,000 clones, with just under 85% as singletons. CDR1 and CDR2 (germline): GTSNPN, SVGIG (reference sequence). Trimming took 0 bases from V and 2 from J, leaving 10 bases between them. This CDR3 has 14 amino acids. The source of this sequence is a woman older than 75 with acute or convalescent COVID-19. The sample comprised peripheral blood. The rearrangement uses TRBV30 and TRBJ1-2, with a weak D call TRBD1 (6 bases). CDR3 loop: CAWSVHTGNYGYTF. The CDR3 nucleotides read TGTGCCTGGAGTGTACATACAGGGAACTATGGCTACACCTTC.